This T cell receptor beta chain was documented in a study of regulatory T cells in long-lasting Graves disease (dated by TCRdb to about 2021). Regarding the complete study: Persistent Graves' disease was defined as persistently positive TSH receptor autoantibodies together with antithyroid drug treatment for over 5 years. Patients with persistent Graves' disease were compared with patients with newly diagnosed Graves' disease using TCR sequencing and RNA sequencing of peripheral blood. The study took place in China and was registered as a clinical trial. TCR sequencing covered about 13 persistent and around 20 newly diagnosed Graves' disease patients, 33 samples in total. Antithyroid drugs had been taken for about 10.3 years on average by persistent Graves' disease patients in the clinical cohort. The research as a whole found: Only peripheral blood was studied, because thyroid tissue, the primary lesion, was inaccessible. The small sample size was acknowledged by the authors as a limitation that may reduce accuracy. Sequencing and analysis were limited to the TCR beta chain. Lower TCR Shannon entropy and fewer highly expanded clones were observed in persistent Graves' disease patients than in newly diagnosed patients, which suggested clonal expansion. A larger number of public clonotypes was shared among persistent patients (under 3,000) than among newly diagnosed patients (more than 850). Persistent disease showed preferential use of TRBV28, TRBJ1-2 and TRBJ2-5, whereas newly diagnosed disease favored TRBV20-1 and TRBJ2-1.

The library was made by multiplex PCR. The run used an Illumina HiSeq 4000. CDR3 regions were amplified by Arm-PCR with iRepertoire HTBI primers to construct TCR beta libraries. Before sequencing, the PCR products went through gel purification. The source study handled its data this way. Across samples, 55 to 80 TRBV and 13 to 15 TRBJ segments were identified and used for gene usage analysis of CDR3 amino acid clonotypes. COPE and FqMerger were used to merge the filtered high-quality paired reads into contigs. BLAST was used to align contigs to the IMGT TRBV, TRBD and TRBJ reference genes, and CDR3 was defined following IMGT. Any clonotype with a frequency above 0.1% was counted as a highly expanded clone. Repertoire diversity was measured by Shannon entropy, and V-J evenness by the Gini coefficient. A clonotype was considered public if more than one individual shared it. TCRdb reanalyzed the raw reads on its own, using fastp at Q25 for trimming and MiXCR for clone calling, and kept in-frame beta chains. Under each unique CDR3 protein, matching rows form one entry showing the most common genes and DNA. The authors' filters were not applied to this entry. A total of 650,000 to 850,000 distinct CDR3 sequences appear in this sample, 30% of them only once. The ten largest clones capture roughly 40% of the sample.

Comments on this clonotype: Its antigen is not yet known. No base qualities exist here, and no much larger clone lies one base off it.

The sample's time point label is to be understood as: persistent/refractory GD, antithyroid drugs over 5 years with positive TRAb. For both TCR sequencing and RNA sequencing, RNA was extracted from PBMCs in TRIzol. Graves' disease was diagnosed according to American Thyroid Association guidelines. Recruitment of patients was carried out at an endocrinology department in Xi'an, China. Each patient gave about 10 milliliters of peripheral blood, collected in an EDTA anticoagulant tube. PBMCs were isolated by Ficoll Paque Plus density gradient separation without further T cell sorting. An Agilent 2100 Bioanalyzer and agarose gel were used to check RNA quality, and a NanoDrop 2000 was used to measure RNA concentration. V is clipped by 3 bases and J by 3 bases, and the sequence between their germline boundaries is 15 bases long. The CDR3 has 16 amino acids, counting the end cysteine and phenylalanine. Only CDR3 DNA is held: 48 bases, read in frame from base 1. CDR1 and CDR2 are drawn from the germline V gene: SGHTA, FQGNSA.

The material sequenced was peripheral blood mononuclear cells (PBMCs), taken when the disease was refractory, from a patient treated with antithyroid drugs. The sequence joins TRBV7-2 to TRBJ1-5; the D gene identity is not certain. The source is a female donor with Graves disease. The CDR3 here reads CASSFSGPHTNQPQHF. The DNA sequence is TGTGCCAGCAGCTTTTCAGGACCGCATACCAATCAGCCCCAGCATTTT.